This TCR beta chain is from a study of blood T cell repertoires in COVID-19. CDR1 is MDHEN, CDR2 SYDVKM, per germline. The CDR3 is 15 amino acids. Categorization into cohorts depended on clinical history that participants reported. Authors' data handling: Amplifying reference gene primers gave estimates of nucleated cell counts. TCRdb's table, derived via immunoSEQ multiplex PCR, lists solely in-frame clones and lacks some. That table supplies the V and J calls and clone size; D and trimming were determined from the DNA. The sample lists some 400,000 clones, 91% occurring once. The chain uses TRBV28 and TRBJ1-6; D perhaps matches TRBD1 (6 bases). The material sequenced was PBMCs or T cells enriched from blood (not recorded which). The clonotype was recovered from a woman in her 40s who had been exposed to COVID-19. The CDR3 nucleotides are TGTGCATCGAGGGGACACCCCGAGCCAGATTCACCCCTCCACTTT. This gives the protein CASRGHPEPDSPLHF.